A selection of T cell receptor beta chains follows, all from one sample in a study of T cell responses to AZD1222 COVID-19 vaccine. Using immunoSEQ multiplex PCR, the repertoire was profiled, and TCRdb retains in-frame clones only, with some absent. The sample holds 200,000 or so clones, around 93% seen once. The sequencing here drew on peripheral blood, taken on day 0 of AZD1222 vaccination. Every receptor here comes from an adult in good health. The CDR3 runs from the conserved cysteine through the conserved F or W. Each record gives: J gene, V gene, clone size, D gene, CDR3 DNA, CDR3 protein. The D gene is left open where the match is weak. Clone size is stated in some rows and not others, as once, few, many or a class when expanded.

J: TRBJ1-5; V: TRBV5-1; size: .; D: TRBD1; DNA: TGCGCCAGCAGCTTGGGGGCAGGGGGCGCGGGTCAGCCCCAGCATTTT; CDR3: CASSLGAGGAGQPQHF
J: TRBJ2-7; V: TRBV18; size: .; D: TRBD2; DNA: TGTGCCAGCTCATCAACACGGACTAGCGCCGAGCAGTACTTC; CDR3: CASSSTRTSAEQYF
J: TRBJ1-2; V: TRBV27; size: .; D: .; DNA: TGTGCCAGCAGTTGGGGAGGGGGGTATGGCTACACCTTC; CDR3: CASSWGGGYGYTF
J: TRBJ1-5; V: TRBV20-1; size: .; D: .; DNA: TGCAGTGCTAGTTCAGGGTTGGGCCAGCCCCAGCATTTT; CDR3: CSASSGLGQPQHF
J: TRBJ2-2; V: TRBV7-9; size: .; D: .; DNA: TGTGCCAGCAGCTGGCTCGGGAGCACCGGGGAGCTGTTTTTT; CDR3: CASSWLGSTGELFF
J: TRBJ2-7; V: TRBV5-1; size: .; D: .; DNA: TGCGCCAGCAGCAGGGAGGACAACTACGAGCAGTACTTC; CDR3: CASSREDNYEQYF
J: TRBJ1-1; V: TRBV6-5; size: .; D: .; DNA: TGTGCCAGCAGTCCCCGGGCAGGAGGGAACACTGAAGCTTTCTTT; CDR3: CASSPRAGGNTEAFF
J: TRBJ2-1; V: TRBV11-3; size: .; D: TRBD2; DNA: TGTGCCAGCAGCTTAGGACTAGCGGGAGGGGATGAGCAGTTCTTC; CDR3: CASSLGLAGGDEQFF
J: TRBJ1-5; V: TRBV20-1; size: .; D: .; DNA: TGCAGTGCTAGTTCCGGGAATCAGCCCCAGCATTTT; CDR3: CSASSGNQPQHF
J: TRBJ2-3; V: TRBV23-1; size: .; D: TRBD1; DNA: TGCGCCAGCAGTCAGATCCGGGACAGGGGGCGCCTAGATACGCAGTATTTT; CDR3: CASSQIRDRGRLDTQYF
J: TRBJ1-5; V: TRBV2; size: .; D: TRBD1; DNA: TGTGCCAGCAGTGACACGGACAGGGCTTCGGAGCCCCAGCATTTT; CDR3: CASSDTDRASEPQHF
J: TRBJ1-5; V: TRBV30; size: .; D: TRBD1; DNA: TGTGCCTGGAGGGGCGGACAGGGAAATCAGCCCCAGCATTTT; CDR3: CAWRGGQGNQPQHF
J: TRBJ2-2; V: TRBV2; size: few; D: TRBD2; DNA: TGTGCCAGCAGTGAAGTAAGACTAGCGGGAACCGGGGAGCTGTTTTTT; CDR3: CASSEVRLAGTGELFF
J: TRBJ1-3; V: TRBV18; size: .; D: .; DNA: TGTGCCAGCTCACCAGGGCTCAGCTCTGGAAACACCATATATTTT; CDR3: CASSPGLSSGNTIYF
J: TRBJ2-1; V: TRBV5-8; size: .; D: TRBD2; DNA: TGTGCCAGCAGCTTAGGGACTAGCGGGAGAAATGAGCAGTTCTTC; CDR3: CASSLGTSGRNEQFF
J: TRBJ2-3; V: TRBV28; size: .; D: .; DNA: TGTGCCAGCACCCCGGGCGGGATCACAGATACGCAGTATTTT; CDR3: CASTPGGITDTQYF
J: TRBJ1-6; V: TRBV5-4; size: .; D: TRBD1; DNA: TGTGCCAGCAGCCGTGGGGGACAGGGGTGGAATTCACCCCTCCACTTT; CDR3: CASSRGGQGWNSPLHF
J: TRBJ1-1; V: TRBV29-1; size: .; D: TRBD1; DNA: TGCAGCGTTTGGGACAGGCTGAGGACTGAAGCTTTCTTT; CDR3: CSVWDRLRTEAFF
J: TRBJ1-3; V: TRBV5-1; size: .; D: .; DNA: TGCGCCAGCAGCTTAGGGGGTTCTGGAAACACCATATATTTT; CDR3: CASSLGGSGNTIYF
J: TRBJ2-5; V: TRBV19; size: .; D: .; DNA: TGTGCCAGTAGTATATTAGGGTTTCAAGGGACCCAGTACTTC; CDR3: CASSILGFQGTQYF
J: TRBJ2-5; V: TRBV6-1; size: .; D: .; DNA: TGTGCCAGCAGTGAAGCCCTGGGCCGGGAGACCCAGTACTTC; CDR3: CASSEALGRETQYF
J: TRBJ2-3; V: TRBV2; size: .; D: .; DNA: TGTGCCAGCAGTTACTCGAAAACTAGCACAGATACGCAGTATTTT; CDR3: CASSYSKTSTDTQYF
J: TRBJ1-2; V: TRBV7-8; size: once; D: TRBD1; DNA: TGTGCCAGCAGCCCGATGGACAGGGTTGATGGCTACACCTTC; CDR3: CASSPMDRVDGYTF
J: TRBJ1-2; V: TRBV30; size: .; D: TRBD1; DNA: TGTGCCTGGAGTGAAGCCGGGACAGCGACCTACACCTTC; CDR3: CAWSEAGTATYTF
J: TRBJ1-2; V: TRBV24-1; size: .; D: TRBD1; DNA: TGTGCCACCAAGGGTAAGGGGACAGCCGGGGACTATGGCTACACCTTC; CDR3: CATKGKGTAGDYGYTF
J: TRBJ2-7; V: TRBV12-2; size: .; D: .; DNA: TGTGCAAGTCGCTTAGTGTGTAGGCCCTCTCGCGAGCAGTACTTC; CDR3: CASRLVCRPSREQYF
J: TRBJ1-3; V: TRBV6-1; size: .; D: TRBD1; DNA: TGTGCCAGCAGTGAAAAGAATATTGGGTCAACAGGGGCTGGAAACACCATATATTTT; CDR3: CASSEKNIGSTGAGNTIYF
J: TRBJ1-1; V: TRBV6-2/TRBV6-3; size: .; D: .; DNA: TGTGCCAGCAGTTACAAACCAGGGGCTGAAGCTTTCTTT; CDR3: CASSYKPGAEAFF
J: TRBJ1-1; V: TRBV11-1; size: .; D: .; DNA: TGTGCCAGCAGCTCTTCCCTTGGGACTGAAGCTTTCTTT; CDR3: CASSSSLGTEAFF
J: TRBJ1-2; V: TRBV15; size: .; D: .; DNA: TGTGCCACCAGCAGAGGTCGGGCGATCGATGGCTACACCTTC; CDR3: CATSRGRAIDGYTF
J: TRBJ2-7; V: TRBV19; size: .; D: .; DNA: TGTGCCAGTATAGGACAGAACTACGAGCAGTACTTC; CDR3: CASIGQNYEQYF
J: TRBJ1-1; V: TRBV7-8; size: .; D: TRBD1; DNA: TGTGCCAGCAGCGCCGACAGGGGTGAAGCTTTCTTT; CDR3: CASSADRGEAFF
J: TRBJ2-7; V: TRBV5-1; size: .; D: .; DNA: TGCGCCAGCAGCTTGGGGATACTTAGGGATGGTAGAAGCTCCTACGAGCAGTACTTC; CDR3: CASSLGILRDGRSSYEQYF
J: TRBJ2-7; V: TRBV21-1; size: .; D: .; DNA: TGTGCCAGCAGCAACGAGGGACTTTCCGGGGGGGAGTGGGACGAGCAGTACTTC; CDR3: CASSNEGLSGGEWDEQYF
J: TRBJ2-5; V: TRBV19; size: .; D: TRBD2; DNA: TGTGCCAGTAGTACTGGGACTAGGGGAGGGGAGACCCAGTACTTC; CDR3: CASSTGTRGGETQYF
J: TRBJ2-1; V: TRBV19; size: .; D: TRBD2; DNA: TGTGCCAGTAGGGGACTAGGTAACAATGAGCAGTTCTTC; CDR3: CASRGLGNNEQFF
J: TRBJ1-1; V: TRBV19; size: .; D: .; DNA: TGTGCCGGTACCCTACGTCGGGGATTGAACACTGAAGCTTTCTTT; CDR3: CAGTLRRGLNTEAFF
J: TRBJ2-1; V: TRBV4-3; size: .; D: .; DNA: TGCGCCAGCAGCGACCTGAGGAATGAGCAGTTCTTC; CDR3: CASSDLRNEQFF
J: TRBJ2-7; V: TRBV18; size: .; D: TRBD2; DNA: TGTGCCAGCTCACCAGTGAGAGTAGCGGGGTCCTACGAGCAGTACTTC; CDR3: CASSPVRVAGSYEQYF
J: TRBJ2-1; V: TRBV5-1; size: once; D: TRBD2; DNA: TGCGCCAGCACTAGCGGATCCTACAATGAGCAGTTCTTC; CDR3: CASTSGSYNEQFF
J: TRBJ1-2; V: TRBV7-8; size: .; D: TRBD1; DNA: TGTGCCAGCAGCCCGGACAGGGTCCCCAACTATGGCTACACCTTC; CDR3: CASSPDRVPNYGYTF
J: TRBJ1-3; V: TRBV3-1/TRBV3-2; size: .; D: .; DNA: TGTGCCAGCAGCCAAGTTTTTCCTCCAGGGGCCTCTGGAAACACCATATATTTT; CDR3: CASSQVFPPGASGNTIYF
J: TRBJ1-4; V: TRBV15; size: .; D: .; DNA: TGTGCCACCAGCAGCGCCGGGACGTCGATTGAACTGTTTTTT; CDR3: CATSSAGTSIELFF
J: TRBJ1-1; V: TRBV7-9; size: .; D: .; DNA: TGTGCCAGCACCAGTAGGGGAGGCACTGAAGCTTTCTTT; CDR3: CASTSRGGTEAFF
J: TRBJ2-3; V: TRBV6-5; size: .; D: .; DNA: TGTGCCAGCAGTTACGGGGCTAGCACAGATACGCAGTATTTT; CDR3: CASSYGASTDTQYF
J: TRBJ2-5; V: TRBV5-1; size: .; D: .; DNA: TGCGCCAGCAGCTTGGGTCAAGCGCCCCAGTACTTC; CDR3: CASSLGQAPQYF
J: TRBJ2-5; V: TRBV7-8; size: .; D: .; DNA: TGTGCCAGCAGCCGACGGGACGGACAAGAGACCCAGTACTTC; CDR3: CASSRRDGQETQYF
J: TRBJ1-2; V: TRBV7-9; size: .; D: .; DNA: TGTGCCAGCAGCTTAGCGTTGACAGTCTATGGCTACACCTTC; CDR3: CASSLALTVYGYTF
J: TRBJ1-5; V: TRBV6-5; size: .; D: .; DNA: TGTGCCAGCAGTTACTCTTCAGTCCAGCCCCAGCATTTT; CDR3: CASSYSSVQPQHF
J: TRBJ2-5; V: TRBV18; size: .; D: .; DNA: TGTGCCAGCTCACCCGGGGTGTACCAAGAGACCCAGTACTTC; CDR3: CASSPGVYQETQYF